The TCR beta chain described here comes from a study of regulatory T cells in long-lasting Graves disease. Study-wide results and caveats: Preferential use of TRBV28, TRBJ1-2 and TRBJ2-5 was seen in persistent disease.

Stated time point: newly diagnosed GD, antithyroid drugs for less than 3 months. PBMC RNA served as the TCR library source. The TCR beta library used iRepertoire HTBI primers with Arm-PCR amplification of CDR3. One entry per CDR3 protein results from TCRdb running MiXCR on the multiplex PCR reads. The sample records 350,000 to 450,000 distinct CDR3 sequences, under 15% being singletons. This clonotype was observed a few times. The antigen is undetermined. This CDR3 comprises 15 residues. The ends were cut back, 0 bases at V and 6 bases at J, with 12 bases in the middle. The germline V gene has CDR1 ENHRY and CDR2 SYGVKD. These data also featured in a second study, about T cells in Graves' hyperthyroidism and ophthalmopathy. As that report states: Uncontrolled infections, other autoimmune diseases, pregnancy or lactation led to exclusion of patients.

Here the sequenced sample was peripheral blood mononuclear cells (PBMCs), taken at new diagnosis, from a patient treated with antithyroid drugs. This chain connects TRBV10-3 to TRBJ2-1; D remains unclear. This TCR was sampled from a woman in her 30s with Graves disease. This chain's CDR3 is CAISESFGISNEQFF. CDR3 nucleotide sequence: TGTGCCATCAGTGAGTCCTTTGGAATCAGCAATGAGCAGTTCTTC.